Each of the 27 T cell receptor beta chains below was sequenced from the same sample in a study of T cell repertoires in cytomegalovirus infection. From the reads, TCRdb called clonotypes with MiXCR, one entry per CDR3 protein. This table holds roughly 860,000 distinct CDR3 sequences, approximately 32% found once. Which antigens these TCRs recognize remains unknown. The sample in question was cultured CD8+ T cells from PBMCs, obtained from culture after CMV antigen stimulation. All receptors derive from a human donor in good health (CMV status not recorded). Some clones in this sample may be carry-over from other donors' samples.

The chain's CDR3 is CASSPSGRADGYTF. For the CDR3, the DNA is TGCGCCAGCAGCCCATCGGGGAGGGCGGATGGCTACACCTTC. This chain uses TRBV4-1 with TRBJ1-2; D is unclear. In germline, CDR1 is MGHRA, CDR2 YSYEKL. This CDR3 contains 14 residues. Trimming removed 4 bases from V and 6 bases from J, with 15 bases in between.

This clonotype was detected once. V and J are TRBV18 and TRBJ2-5; TRBD2 might be the D (5 bases). The CDR3 spans 16 residues. Trimming pared 3 bases from V and 4 bases from J, leaving 18 bases between. Looked up from germline, CDR1 is KGHSH and CDR2 is LQKENI. For the CDR3, the DNA is TGTGCCAGCTCACCGTACGAGAGGGTCTGGCGAGAGACCCAGTACTTC. This encodes CASSPYERVWRETQYF.

The chain employs TRBV10-3 and TRBJ1-1; 7 bases match TRBD1. The V segment lost 3 bases and the J segment 5 bases; nucleotides outside the gene matches: 9. There are 15 residues in the CDR3. Germline CDR1 and CDR2: ENHRY and SYGVKD. The CDR3 spells CAISDNGYRGTEAFF. CDR3 DNA sequence: TGTGCCATCAGTGATAATGGTTACAGGGGAACTGAAGCTTTCTTT.

This rearrangement joins TRBV3-1 to TRBJ2-2; a weak D match, TRBD2 (6 bases). Germline V gene sequence: CDR1 LGHDT, CDR2 YNNKEL (reference sequence). V was cut by 4 bases and J by 6 bases, with 12 bases left in between. The CDR3 runs to 14 residues. The chain's CDR3 is CASSPTGDPGELFF. CDR3 DNA: TGTGCCAGCAGCCCAACGGGGGACCCCGGGGAGCTGTTTTTT.

This clonotype was seen many times. J is TRBJ2-1 and V is TRBV12-5; D not certain. Trimming shortened V by 6 bases and J by 5 bases, and 2 bases separated the two germline ends. Germline assignment: CDR1 LGHNT and CDR2 FRNRAP. The CDR3 sequence is 10 residues long. The CDR3 nucleotides read TGTGCTAGTGGCCACAATGAGCAGTTCTTC. Its translation is CASGHNEQFF. Combining the CDR3 with reference TRBV12-5 and TRBJ2-1 gives the whole variable domain DARVTQTPRHKVTEMGQEVTMRCQPILGHNTVFWYRQTMMQGLELLAYFRNRAPLDDSGMPKDRFSAEMPDATLATLKIQPSEPRDSAVYFCASGHNEQFFGPGTRLTVL.

Worth noting for this clonotype: Relative to the germline gene, one junction end is altered; a read error may explain this. The rearrangement links TRBV15 to TRBJ1-3, with a possible D match to TRBD1 (5 bases). CDR3 length: 15 amino acids. Germline CDR1 reads LNHNV; CDR2 reads YYDKDF (reference sequence). The CDR3 region is CVTSRGVVSGNTIYF. The CDR3 DNA is TGTGTCACCAGCAGAGGGGTAGTCTCTGGAAACACCATATATTTT.

The chain links TRBV27 to TRBJ2-7; 7 bases map to TRBD2. This CDR3 spans 15 amino acids. Unmatched junction bases numbered 2, after V lost 0 bases and J lost 0 bases. Germline-derived CDR1 and CDR2 are MNHEY and SMNVEV (reference sequence). CDR3 amino acids: CASSLSGRASYEQYV. Here the CDR3 DNA reads TGTGCCAGCAGTTTATCGGGGAGGGCCTCCTACGAGCAGTACGTC.

The rearrangement joins TRBV27 to TRBJ2-1; no firm D call. The CDR3 loop spans 10 amino acids. V lost 11 bases to trimming and J lost 8 bases, with 10 bases between them. From germline, CDR1 is MNHEY and CDR2 SMNVEV (reference sequence). CDR3 loop: CASGVHEQFF. The CDR3 DNA is TGTGCCTCAGGTGTACATGAGCAGTTCTTC.

Worth noting for this clonotype: The junction departs from germline at one end; a sequencing error may be responsible. The chain links TRBV2 to TRBJ1-2; possibly TRBD1 for D (6 bases). The CDR3 consists of 12 residues. CDR1 and CDR2 from the germline V gene are SNHLY and FYNNEI. The chain's CDR3 is CASRGGQNRESF. The CDR3 nucleotides are TGTGCCAGCAGGGGGGGGCAGAACCGAGAATCTTTC.

V is TRBV7-2 and J is TRBJ2-3; 12 bases align to TRBD2. Germline V lookup: CDR1 SGHTA, CDR2 FQGNSA. V lost 5 bases, J lost 1 base, and 13 bases stayed unmatched. The CDR3 totals 19 residues. The DNA for the CDR3 is TGTGCCAGCAGCACTAGCGGGTCTCTAGCGGGGGGGGGCACAGATACGCAGTATTTT. Amino acids: CASSTSGSLAGGGTDTQYF.

In its sample, this clonotype was seen a few times. The chain carries TRBV19 and TRBJ1-1; perhaps TRBD1 as D (5 bases). The ends were cut back, 1 base at V and 0 bases at J, with 9 bases in the middle. The CDR3 sequence is 15 residues long. Per the germline V gene, CDR1 is LNHDA and CDR2 is SQIVND (reference sequence). The CDR3 nucleotides are TGTGCCAGTAGTATAGGAGCGGGGGTGAACACTGAAGCTTTCTTT. This encodes CASSIGAGVNTEAFF.

The chain carries TRBV7-9 and TRBJ2-4; weak D call: TRBD2 (5 bases). Trimming took off 8 bases at V and 8 bases at J, with 19 bases between the two ends. Germline-derived CDR1 and CDR2 are SEHNR and FQNEAQ (reference sequence). This CDR3 spans 14 amino acids. As DNA, the CDR3 is TGTGCCAGCTCTCCCGGGCCTAGGCGGGACATTCAGTACTTC. Amino acids: CASSPGPRRDIQYF.

The chain links TRBV28 to TRBJ2-7; D is possibly TRBD1 (5 bases). Deletions cut 5 bases from V and 6 bases from J, with 11 bases between. Germline CDR1 and CDR2: MDHEN and SYDVKM. This CDR3 region has 12 residues. In nucleotides, the CDR3 is TGTGCCAGCAGTACGGACACGCTCGAGCAGTACGTC. It specifies CASSTDTLEQYV.

The table lists this clonotype with many counts. The chain uses TRBV19 and TRBJ2-7; D is perhaps TRBD1 (5 bases). The V and J ends lost 1 base and 1 base respectively, with 5 bases between them. Germline V gene lookup returns CDR1 LNHDA and CDR2 SQIVND (reference sequence). This CDR3 spans 13 amino acids. The CDR3 sequence: CASSIGQSYEQYF. The CDR3 coding sequence is TGTGCCAGTAGTATAGGACAGTCCTACGAGCAGTACTTC.

The gene calls are TRBV6-5 and TRBJ2-3; possibly TRBD2 for D (6 bases). CDR3 length: 16 residues. The V and J ends lost 0 bases and 4 bases respectively, with 14 bases between them. CDR1 is MNHEY, CDR2 SVGAGI, per germline. CDR3: CASSYSYGGFADTQYF. CDR3 sequence (DNA): TGTGCCAGCAGTTACTCTTACGGGGGATTTGCAGATACGCAGTATTTT.

The CDR3 DNA follows: TGTGCCAGCAGCCCCCGCTGGCTAGTGTCGGAGACCCAGTACTTC. Protein product: CASSPRWLVSETQYF. The chain links TRBV9 to TRBJ2-5; D gene unclear. Between the trimmed V and J ends, which lost 4 bases and 5 bases, there was a span of 18 bases. Germline-derived CDR1 and CDR2 are SGDLS and YYNGEE. The CDR3 extends over 15 amino acids.

J is TRBJ2-1 and V is TRBV10-3; D might be TRBD1 (6 bases). The germline V gene encodes CDR1 ENHRY and CDR2 SYGVKD. The CDR3 is 14 amino acids. Trimming stripped 7 bases from V and 6 bases from J, with 16 bases between. CDR3 amino acids: CAIMRAGAPNEQFF. The CDR3 coding sequence is TGTGCCATCATGAGGGCAGGGGCCCCCAATGAGCAGTTCTTC.

The rearrangement links TRBV11-1 to TRBJ1-1, with 7 positions matching TRBD1. CDR1 is SGHAT and CDR2 is FQDESV in the germline V gene (reference sequence). The CDR3 is 16 residues long. V trimming: 4 bases; J trimming: 0 bases; junction bases outside the gene matches: 8. The CDR3 nucleotides are TGTGCCAGCAGCTACCCTGACAGGGTAATGAACACTGAAGCTTTCTTT. As protein: CASSYPDRVMNTEAFF.

The J gene is TRBJ2-3, the V gene TRBV12-3 or TRBV12-4; TRBD1 or TRBD2 may be the D gene (7 bases each). The CDR3 covers 15 residues. The V and J ends lost 4 bases and 1 base respectively, with 12 bases between them. The chain's CDR3 is CASSWGGTGTDTQYF. The CDR3 region has the DNA TGTGCCAGCAGTTGGGGGGGGACAGGCACAGATACGCAGTATTTT.

The chain carries TRBV10-3 and TRBJ2-1, with D possibly TRBD2 on 7 matching bases. Trimming shortened V by 0 bases and J by 3 bases, and 12 bases separated the two germline ends. This CDR3 has 16 residues. CDR1 and CDR2 (germline): ENHRY, SYGVKD. In DNA form, the CDR3 reads TGTGCCATCAGTGAGTCCCGGGGGGCCGACTACAATGAGCAGTTCTTC. This encodes CAISESRGADYNEQFF.

The chain is built from TRBV10-3 and TRBJ1-2, with 11 bases that match TRBD1. V was pared by 4 bases and J by 5 bases, with 6 bases of the junction left unmatched. The germline V gene encodes CDR1 ENHRY and CDR2 SYGVKD. The length of the CDR3 is 15 residues. The CDR3 region has the DNA TGTGCCATCAGTGGGGACAGGGGGTACCCGTATGGCTACACCTTC. It translates to CAISGDRGYPYGYTF.

This clonotype was seen repeatedly, ten times or more. The chain employs TRBV7-6 and TRBJ1-4; tentative D call: TRBD1 (5 bases). CDR3 length: 19 amino acids. Trimming stripped 6 bases from V and 0 bases from J, with 23 bases between. The V gene's germline CDR1 is SGHVS and CDR2 FNYEAQ. The CDR3 region is CASSPVVREAEATNEKLFF. CDR3 bases: TGTGCCAGCAGTCCGGTTGTCAGGGAGGCGGAAGCAACTAATGAAAAACTGTTTTTT.

Only a few counts were recorded for this clonotype. The gene calls are TRBV20-1 and TRBJ2-7, with 7 bases fitting TRBD2. V gave up 0 bases and J gave up 0 bases; unmatched junction bases: 8. Germline CDR1 DFQATT, CDR2 SNEGSKA (reference sequence). The CDR3 has 16 residues. In nucleotides, the CDR3 is TGCAGTGCTAGAGATGAGGGGCGGGGGTTCTCCTACGAGCAGTACGTC. This encodes CSARDEGRGFSYEQYV.

This clonotype turned up a few times. The gene calls are TRBV19 and TRBJ1-2, with D perhaps matching TRBD1 (6 bases). V shed 8 bases and J shed 4 bases, with 14 bases lying between them. Germline CDR1 reads LNHDA; CDR2 reads SQIVND (reference sequence). CDR3 length equals 13 residues. CDR3 sequence: CASGTGNSYGYTF. For the CDR3, the DNA is TGTGCCAGTGGCACAGGGAACAGCTATGGCTACACCTTC. The full variable domain, with the rest looked up from reference TRBV19 and TRBJ1-2, is DGGITQSPKYLFRKEGQNVTLSCEQNLNHDAMYWYRQDPGQGLRLIYYSQIVNDFQKGDIAEGYSVSREKKESFPLTVTSAQKNPTAFYLCASGTGNSYGYTFGSGTRLTVV.

This clonotype was seen many times. The chain recombines TRBV7-2 with TRBJ2-5, with D tentatively TRBD1 or TRBD2 (6 bases each). Per germline, CDR1 SGHTA and CDR2 FQGNSA. V was pared by 5 bases and J by 4 bases, with 23 bases between. CDR3 length: 17 amino acids. In DNA form, the CDR3 reads TGTGCCAGCAGCCTTCCGGGGGCTTCCTCCCAGCGAGAGACCCAGTACTTC. The encoded protein is CASSLPGASSQRETQYF.

The chain recombines TRBV4-2 with TRBJ2-7; D is unclear. The germline CDR1 and CDR2 sequences are LGHNA and YNFKEQ. There are 13 residues in the CDR3. Trimming shortened V by 0 bases and J by 0 bases, and 3 bases separated the two germline ends. The CDR3 loop is CASSQDFSYEQYF. CDR3 bases: TGTGCCAGCAGCCAAGACTTCTCCTACGAGCAGTACTTC.

This clonotype was seen repeatedly, ten times or more. V gene TRBV7-6 combines with J gene TRBJ1-1, with unresolved D. Germline CDR1 SGHVS, CDR2 FNYEAQ. This CDR3 is built from 13 residues. Trimming took 3 bases from V and 4 from J, leaving 9 bases between them. CDR3 region: CASSFGLGTEAFF. DNA of the CDR3: TGTGCCAGCAGCTTCGGACTCGGCACTGAAGCTTTCTTT.